Listed below are T cell receptor beta chains from one sample, sequenced in a study of vaccination effects on CD4 cells after COVID-19. Produced via immunoSEQ multiplex PCR; TCRdb's table is partial and in-frame only. The table lists around 40,000 clones, approximately 70% of them singletons. Their antigens are not known. The material was CD4+ T cells from PBMCs cultured with a peptide pool, obtained before COVID-19 vaccination. These receptors all come from a human donor who had a prior SARS-CoV-2 infection. Both conserved end residues are part of each CDR3. D genes are given only for firm matches. The size of a clone is reported for some rows only, either as once, few or many, or as a class for expanded clones.

size: -; J: TRBJ2-7; V: TRBV7-9; D: TRBD2; CDR3: CASSLDGTSDNYEQYF; DNA: TGTGCCAGCAGCTTAGACGGGACTAGCGACAACTACGAGCAGTACTTC
size: -; J: TRBJ1-4; V: TRBV7-2; D: TRBD1; CDR3: CASSLVGQGSFEKLFF; DNA: TGTGCCAGCAGCTTGGTCGGACAGGGGAGTTTTGAAAAACTGTTTTTT
size: -; J: TRBJ2-2; V: TRBV2; D: TRBD1; CDR3: CASSDYRGDGELFF; DNA: TGTGCCAGCAGTGATTACAGGGGGGACGGGGAGCTGTTTTTT
size: -; J: TRBJ2-1; V: TRBV19; D: TRBD2; CDR3: CASSTWTSGVYNEQFF; DNA: TGTGCCAGTAGTACATGGACTAGCGGAGTTTACAATGAGCAGTTCTTC
size: -; J: TRBJ1-2; V: TRBV3-1/TRBV3-2; D: -; CDR3: CASSQANYGYTF; DNA: TGTGCCAGCAGCCAAGCCAACTATGGCTACACCTTC
size: few; J: TRBJ1-6; V: TRBV27; D: TRBD1; CDR3: CASRGDRDNSPLHF; DNA: TGTGCCAGCAGGGGGGACAGGGATAATTCACCCCTCCACTTT
size: -; J: TRBJ2-3; V: TRBV7-9; D: -; CDR3: CASSVTRSSTDTQYF; DNA: TGTGCCAGCAGCGTGACTAGGTCTAGCACAGATACGCAGTATTTT
size: few; J: TRBJ2-3; V: TRBV30; D: TRBD2; CDR3: CAWTRTSGTDTQYF; DNA: TGTGCCTGGACGCGGACTAGCGGCACAGATACGCAGTATTTT
size: -; J: TRBJ2-1; V: TRBV19; D: -; CDR3: CATGHRGASYNEQFF; DNA: TGTGCCACCGGGCATAGGGGAGCATCATACAATGAGCAGTTCTTC
size: -; J: TRBJ2-7; V: TRBV5-4; D: TRBD2; CDR3: CASRFQGGGRGEQYF; DNA: TGTGCCAGCCGCTTTCAGGGCGGCGGGAGAGGCGAGCAGTACTTC
size: -; J: TRBJ2-7; V: TRBV6-2/TRBV6-3; D: -; CDR3: CASSYSGQYEQYF; DNA: TGTGCCAGCAGTTATTCCGGGCAGTACGAGCAGTACTTC
size: -; J: TRBJ2-7; V: TRBV19; D: TRBD2; CDR3: CASSRLAGAFYEQYF; DNA: TGTGCCAGTAGTCGTTTAGCGGGAGCCTTCTACGAGCAGTACTTC
size: -; J: TRBJ1-2; V: TRBV5-4; D: -; CDR3: CASRPGTAANYGYTF; DNA: TGTGCCAGCAGGCCGGGGACCGCAGCTAACTATGGCTACACCTTC
size: -; J: TRBJ1-2; V: TRBV30; D: TRBD1; CDR3: CAWIFRDRDVAFF; DNA: TGTGCCTGGATCTTCCGGGACAGGGACGTAGCGTTCTTC
size: -; J: TRBJ2-3; V: TRBV9; D: TRBD1; CDR3: CASTRQGDETDTQYF; DNA: TGTGCCAGCACCAGACAGGGGGATGAGACAGATACGCAGTATTTT
size: -; J: TRBJ2-1; V: TRBV11-3; D: -; CDR3: CASSLVGGGFF; DNA: TGTGCCAGCAGCTTAGTGGGAGGGGGGTTCTTC
size: -; J: TRBJ2-7; V: TRBV6-2/TRBV6-3; D: -; CDR3: CASSYRGYEQYF; DNA: TGTGCCAGCAGTTATCGTGGCTACGAGCAGTACTTC
size: few; J: TRBJ1-6; V: TRBV25-1; D: -; CDR3: CASSDGQYNSPLHF; DNA: TGTGCCAGCAGTGACGGACAGTATAATTCACCCCTCCACTTT
size: -; J: TRBJ2-7; V: TRBV7-2; D: -; CDR3: CASSSTGTTYEQYF; DNA: TGTGCCAGCAGCTCGACAGGTACAACCTACGAGCAGTACTTC
size: few; J: TRBJ1-1; V: TRBV9; D: -; CDR3: CASSVDNGLMNTEAFF; DNA: TGTGCCAGCAGCGTAGATAACGGACTGATGAACACTGAAGCTTTCTTT
size: -; J: TRBJ2-1; V: TRBV5-1; D: TRBD2; CDR3: CASSLEGLAGYNEQFF; DNA: TGCGCCAGCAGCTTGGAGGGGCTAGCGGGTTACAATGAGCAGTTCTTC
size: -; J: TRBJ1-4; V: TRBV2; D: -; CDR3: CASTASLAYEKLFF; DNA: TGTGCCAGCACAGCCTCGTTGGCCTATGAAAAACTGTTTTTT
size: -; J: TRBJ2-3; V: TRBV5-4; D: TRBD2; CDR3: CASSSRARIAGGPGDTQYF; DNA: TGTGCCAGCAGCTCGAGGGCTCGTATAGCGGGGGGGCCCGGAGATACGCAGTATTTT
size: -; J: TRBJ2-3; V: TRBV2; D: -; CDR3: CASSGPITRTDTQYF; DNA: TGTGCCAGCAGTGGACCCATAACCCGCACAGATACGCAGTATTTT
size: few; J: TRBJ2-3; V: TRBV6-5; D: -; CDR3: CASSHSADTQYF; DNA: TGTGCCAGCAGTCATAGCGCAGATACGCAGTATTTT
size: -; J: TRBJ1-1; V: TRBV9; D: TRBD1; CDR3: CASSGDRAGNTEAFF; DNA: TGTGCCAGCAGCGGGGACAGGGCGGGAAACACTGAAGCTTTCTTT
size: -; J: TRBJ2-1; V: TRBV7-8; D: TRBD2; CDR3: CASSLGLAGYNEQFF; DNA: TGTGCCAGCAGCCTGGGGCTAGCGGGGTACAATGAGCAGTTCTTC
size: -; J: TRBJ1-1; V: TRBV6-5; D: -; CDR3: CASSYSGTSTFF; DNA: TGTGCCAGCAGTTACTCCGGGACATCAACTTTCTTT
size: once; J: TRBJ1-5; V: TRBV19; D: -; CDR3: CASSINVLNQPQHF; DNA: TGTGCCAGTAGTATAAACGTGTTGAATCAGCCCCAGCATTTT
size: -; J: TRBJ1-2; V: TRBV19; D: -; CDR3: CASSIVGGVYGYTF; DNA: TGTGCCAGTAGTATAGTAGGGGGTGTCTATGGCTACACCTTC
size: -; J: TRBJ2-7; V: TRBV14; D: -; CDR3: CASSLMASYEQYF; DNA: TGTGCCAGCAGCCTAATGGCGTCCTACGAGCAGTACTTC
size: -; J: TRBJ2-1; V: TRBV2; D: -; CDR3: CASKGTLAQVNNEQFF; DNA: TGTGCCAGCAAAGGAACTCTAGCGCAGGTTAACAATGAGCAGTTCTTC
size: -; J: TRBJ2-1; V: TRBV12-3/TRBV12-4; D: -; CDR3: CASRKRGDALFF; DNA: TGTGCCAGCAGGAAGAGGGGGGACGCGTTGTTCTTC
size: few; J: TRBJ1-2; V: TRBV4-3; D: -; CDR3: CASSQDHNYGYTF; DNA: TGCGCCAGCAGCCAAGATCACAACTATGGCTACACCTTC
size: -; J: TRBJ2-7; V: TRBV4-1; D: -; CDR3: CASSQDWGRGDEQYF; DNA: TGCGCCAGCAGCCAAGATTGGGGCAGGGGAGACGAGCAGTACTTC
size: -; J: TRBJ2-2; V: TRBV19; D: TRBD1; CDR3: CASSFVRTGMSNTGELFF; DNA: TGTGCCAGTAGTTTCGTACGGACAGGGATGTCGAACACCGGGGAGCTGTTTTTT
size: -; J: TRBJ1-1; V: TRBV6-2/TRBV6-3; D: -; CDR3: CASSYWGTEAFF; DNA: TGTGCCAGCAGTTACTGGGGCACTGAAGCTTTCTTT
size: -; J: TRBJ1-5; V: TRBV6-1; D: -; CDR3: CASSEDRVIFQPQHF; DNA: TGTGCCAGCAGTGAAGACAGGGTAATCTTTCAGCCCCAGCATTTT
size: -; J: TRBJ2-7; V: TRBV11-2; D: TRBD2; CDR3: CASSSGLAGGLPYEQYF; DNA: TGTGCCAGCAGCTCCGGACTAGCGGGAGGTCTTCCCTACGAGCAGTACTTC
size: -; J: TRBJ1-3; V: TRBV6-6; D: TRBD1; CDR3: CASGQRGRGYSGNTIYF; DNA: TGTGCCAGCGGTCAGAGGGGGCGAGGGTATTCCGGAAACACCATATATTTT
size: once; J: TRBJ2-1; V: TRBV11-2; D: TRBD1; CDR3: CASSLARQGNEQFF; DNA: TGTGCCAGCAGCTTAGCTAGACAGGGAAATGAGCAGTTCTTC
size: once; J: TRBJ1-3; V: TRBV9; D: TRBD1; CDR3: CASSHLQGADTIYF; DNA: TGTGCCAGCAGCCATCTACAGGGGGCGGACACCATATATTTT
size: once; J: TRBJ2-1; V: TRBV27; D: TRBD2; CDR3: CASTSMTGNLLAGNEQFF; DNA: TGTGCCAGCACTTCCATGACAGGGAACCTCCTAGCGGGAAATGAGCAGTTCTTC
size: -; J: TRBJ2-3; V: TRBV29-1; D: TRBD2; CDR3: CSTSGTSGGTDTQYF; DNA: TGCAGCACGTCCGGGACTAGCGGAGGGACAGATACGCAGTATTTT
size: -; J: TRBJ2-3; V: TRBV4-2; D: -; CDR3: CASSHSWRASDTQYF; DNA: TGTGCCAGCAGCCATTCTTGGCGAGCCAGTGATACGCAGTATTTT
size: -; J: TRBJ1-1; V: TRBV10-3; D: -; CDR3: CAIRVNRDTNTEAFF; DNA: TGTGCCATCAGGGTCAACAGGGACACAAACACTGAAGCTTTCTTT
size: once; J: TRBJ2-7; V: TRBV7-2; D: -; CDR3: CASSSYSNPYEQYF; DNA: TGTGCCAGCAGCTCGTACAGTAATCCCTACGAGCAGTACTTC
size: few; J: TRBJ1-2; V: TRBV19; D: -; CDR3: CASRLIPNYGYTF; DNA: TGTGCCAGTAGGTTGATCCCTAACTATGGCTACACCTTC
size: -; J: TRBJ2-2; V: TRBV24-1; D: -; CDR3: CATSDSDTGELFF; DNA: TGTGCCACCAGTGATTCGGATACCGGGGAGCTGTTTTTT
size: -; J: TRBJ2-1; V: TRBV12-3/TRBV12-4; D: -; CDR3: CASSHTGKEQFF; DNA: TGTGCCAGCAGTCACACAGGGAAGGAGCAGTTCTTC
size: -; J: TRBJ2-3; V: TRBV28; D: TRBD1; CDR3: CASSLSTRGWTDTQYF; DNA: TGTGCCAGCAGTTTATCGACCAGGGGGTGGACAGATACGCAGTATTTT
size: -; J: TRBJ2-1; V: TRBV12-3/TRBV12-4; D: -; CDR3: CATAEPSRNEQFF; DNA: TGTGCCACAGCGGAACCGTCCCGCAATGAGCAGTTCTTC